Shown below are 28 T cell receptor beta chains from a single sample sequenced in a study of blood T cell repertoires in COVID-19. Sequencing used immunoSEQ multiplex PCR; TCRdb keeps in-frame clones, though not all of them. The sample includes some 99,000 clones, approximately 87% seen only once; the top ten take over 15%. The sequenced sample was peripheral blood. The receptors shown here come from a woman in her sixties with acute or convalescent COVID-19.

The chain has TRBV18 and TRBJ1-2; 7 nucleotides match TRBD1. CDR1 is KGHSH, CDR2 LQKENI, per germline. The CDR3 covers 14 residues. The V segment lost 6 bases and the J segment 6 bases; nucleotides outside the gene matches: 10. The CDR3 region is CASSPTTGIDGYTF. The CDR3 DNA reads TGTGCCAGCTCTCCAACGACAGGGATTGATGGCTACACCTTC.

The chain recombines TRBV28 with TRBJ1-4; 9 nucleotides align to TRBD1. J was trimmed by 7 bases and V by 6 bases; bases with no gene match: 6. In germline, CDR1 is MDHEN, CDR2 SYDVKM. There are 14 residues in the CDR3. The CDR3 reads CASRSGTGSEKLFF. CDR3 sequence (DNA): TGTGCCAGCAGGTCCGGGACAGGGTCTGAAAAACTGTTTTTT.

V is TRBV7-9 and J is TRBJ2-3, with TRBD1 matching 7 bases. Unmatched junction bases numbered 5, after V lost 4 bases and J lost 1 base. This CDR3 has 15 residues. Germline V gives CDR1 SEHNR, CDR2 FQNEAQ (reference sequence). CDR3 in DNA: TGTGCCAGCAGCTACAGGGGATTTGGCACAGATACGCAGTATTTT. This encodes CASSYRGFGTDTQYF.

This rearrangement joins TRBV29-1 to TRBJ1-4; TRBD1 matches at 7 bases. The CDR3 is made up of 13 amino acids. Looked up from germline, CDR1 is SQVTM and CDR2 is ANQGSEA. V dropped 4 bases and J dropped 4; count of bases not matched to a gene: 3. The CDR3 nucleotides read TGCAGCGTTGGTCAGGGGGTTAATGAAAAACTGTTTTTT. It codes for CSVGQGVNEKLFF.

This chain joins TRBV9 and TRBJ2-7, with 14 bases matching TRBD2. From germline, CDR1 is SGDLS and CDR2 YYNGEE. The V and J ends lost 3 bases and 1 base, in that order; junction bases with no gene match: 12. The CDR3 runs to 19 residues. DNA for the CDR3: TGTGCCAGCAGCGCCAACCCGGGACTAGCGGGAGAGGGGTCCTACGAGCAGTACTTC. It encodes CASSANPGLAGEGSYEQYF.

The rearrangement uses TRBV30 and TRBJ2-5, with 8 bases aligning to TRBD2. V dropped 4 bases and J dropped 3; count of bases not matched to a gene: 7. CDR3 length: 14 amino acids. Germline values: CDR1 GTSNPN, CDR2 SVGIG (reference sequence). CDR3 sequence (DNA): TGTGCCTGGAATGGGCGGGGGGCAGAAGAGACCCAGTACTTC. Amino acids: CAWNGRGAEETQYF.

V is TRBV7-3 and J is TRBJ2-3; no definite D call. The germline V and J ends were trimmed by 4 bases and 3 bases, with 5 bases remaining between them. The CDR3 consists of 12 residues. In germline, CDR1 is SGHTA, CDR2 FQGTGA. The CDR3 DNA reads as TGTGCCAGCAGCTCTTCGACAGATACGCAGTATTTT. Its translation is CASSSSTDTQYF.

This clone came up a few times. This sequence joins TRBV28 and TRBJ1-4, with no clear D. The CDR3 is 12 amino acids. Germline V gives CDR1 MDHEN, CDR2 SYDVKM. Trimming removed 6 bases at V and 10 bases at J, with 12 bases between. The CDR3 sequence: CASSTLAGKLFF. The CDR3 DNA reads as TGTGCCAGCAGCACCCTTGCGGGAAAACTGTTTTTT.

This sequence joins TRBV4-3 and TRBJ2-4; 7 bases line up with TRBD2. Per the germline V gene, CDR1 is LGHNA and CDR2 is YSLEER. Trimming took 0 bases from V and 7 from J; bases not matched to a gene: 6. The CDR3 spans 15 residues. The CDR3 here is CASSQDGLVENIQYF. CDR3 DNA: TGCGCCAGCAGCCAAGACGGACTAGTCGAGAACATTCAGTACTTC.

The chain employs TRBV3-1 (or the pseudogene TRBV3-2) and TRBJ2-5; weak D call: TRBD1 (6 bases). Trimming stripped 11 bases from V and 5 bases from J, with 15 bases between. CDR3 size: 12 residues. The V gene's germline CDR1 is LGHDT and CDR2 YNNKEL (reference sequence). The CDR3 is CASQGWDETQYF. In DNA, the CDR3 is TGTGCCTCACAGGGCTGGGACGAGACCCAGTACTTC.

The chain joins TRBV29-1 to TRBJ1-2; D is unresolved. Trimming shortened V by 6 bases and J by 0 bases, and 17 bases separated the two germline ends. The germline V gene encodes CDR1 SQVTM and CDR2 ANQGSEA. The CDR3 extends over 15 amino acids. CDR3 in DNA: TGCAGCGTCGGGGTGACTAAGGAATCTAACTATGGCTACACCTTC. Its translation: CSVGVTKESNYGYTF.

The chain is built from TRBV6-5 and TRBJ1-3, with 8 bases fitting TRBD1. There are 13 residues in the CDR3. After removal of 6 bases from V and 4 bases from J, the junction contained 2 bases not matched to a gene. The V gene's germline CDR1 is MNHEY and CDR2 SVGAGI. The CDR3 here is CASSRTGGNTIYF. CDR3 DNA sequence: TGTGCCAGCAGCCGGACAGGGGGAAACACCATATATTTT.

CDR3 sequence: CASSSGQERNQPQHF. As DNA, the CDR3 is TGTGCCAGCAGCTCCGGACAGGAGCGCAATCAGCCCCAGCATTTT. This chain uses TRBV7-4 with TRBJ1-5; 7 nucleotides line up with TRBD1. V trimming: 4 bases; J trimming: 2 bases; junction bases outside the gene matches: 5. The CDR3 is 15 amino acids. Germline CDR1 SGHVT, CDR2 SQSDAQ.

CDR3 nucleotides: TGTGCCAGCAGCTTGGTCGGGACAGAAGCTTTCTTT. This gives the protein CASSLVGTEAFF. The chain recombines TRBV11-2 with TRBJ1-1, with D possibly being TRBD1 (6 bases). With 3 bases removed from V and 8 bases from J, the gap between germline ends came to 10 bases. CDR1 SGHAT and CDR2 FQNNGV come from the germline V gene. The CDR3 is 12 amino acids.

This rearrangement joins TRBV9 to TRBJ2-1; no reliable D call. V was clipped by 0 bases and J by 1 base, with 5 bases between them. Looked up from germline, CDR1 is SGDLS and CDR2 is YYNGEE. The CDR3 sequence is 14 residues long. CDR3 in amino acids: CASSVASSYNEQFF. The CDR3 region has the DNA TGTGCCAGCAGCGTAGCCTCTTCCTACAATGAGCAGTTCTTC. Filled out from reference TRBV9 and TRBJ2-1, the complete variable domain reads DSGVTQTPKHLITATGQRVTLRCSPRSGDLSVYWYQQSLDQGLQFLIQYYNGEERAKGNILERFSAQQFPDLHSELNLSSLELGDSALYFCASSVASSYNEQFFGPGTRLTVL.

The CDR3 nucleotides are TGTGCCAGCATCGGACAGAACACTGAAGCTTTCTTT. Encoded protein: CASIGQNTEAFF. This rearrangement joins TRBV12-3 or TRBV12-4 to TRBJ1-1; D perhaps matches TRBD1 (5 bases). Between the trimmed V and J ends, which lost 7 bases and 1 base, there was a span of 7 bases. The CDR3 is 12 amino acids.

The CDR3 region has the DNA TGTGCCACCAGTGATTTCGGGGGAGGGCCTCACAATGAGCAGTTCTTC. Translation: CATSDFGGGPHNEQFF. The genes are TRBV24-1 and TRBJ2-1, with TRBD2 matching 7 bases. This CDR3 comprises 16 residues. Germline values: CDR1 KGHDR, CDR2 SFDVKD. After removal of 1 base from V and 5 bases from J, the junction contained 7 bases not matched to a gene.

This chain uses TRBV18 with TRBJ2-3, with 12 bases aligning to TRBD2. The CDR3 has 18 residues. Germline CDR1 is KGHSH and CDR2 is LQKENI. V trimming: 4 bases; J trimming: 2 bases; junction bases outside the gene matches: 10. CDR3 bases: TGTGCCAGCTCACTTCAAATGACTAGCGGGAGTTTCACAGATACGCAGTATTTT. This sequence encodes CASSLQMTSGSFTDTQYF.

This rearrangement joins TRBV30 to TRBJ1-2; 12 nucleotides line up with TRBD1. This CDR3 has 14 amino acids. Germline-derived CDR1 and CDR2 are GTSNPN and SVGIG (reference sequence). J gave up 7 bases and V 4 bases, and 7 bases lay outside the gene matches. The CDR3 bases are TGTGCCTGGACCAGGGGGACAGGGGGCTTTGGCTACACCTTC. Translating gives CAWTRGTGGFGYTF.

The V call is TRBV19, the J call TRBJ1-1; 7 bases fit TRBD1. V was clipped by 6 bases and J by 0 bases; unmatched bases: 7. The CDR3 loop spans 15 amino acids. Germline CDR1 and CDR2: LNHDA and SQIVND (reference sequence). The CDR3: CASRRDGTVNTEAFF. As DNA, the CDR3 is TGTGCCAGTAGGAGAGACGGGACAGTGAACACTGAAGCTTTCTTT.

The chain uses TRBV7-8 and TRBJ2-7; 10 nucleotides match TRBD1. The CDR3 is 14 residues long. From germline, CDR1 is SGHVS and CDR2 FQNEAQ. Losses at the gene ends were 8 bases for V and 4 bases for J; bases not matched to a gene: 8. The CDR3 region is CASGTGTGDYEQYF. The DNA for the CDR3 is TGTGCCAGCGGCACCGGGACAGGGGATTACGAGCAGTACTTC.

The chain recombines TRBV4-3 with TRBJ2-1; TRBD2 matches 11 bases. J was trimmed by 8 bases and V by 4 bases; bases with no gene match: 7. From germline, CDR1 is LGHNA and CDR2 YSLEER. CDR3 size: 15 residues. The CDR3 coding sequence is TGCGCCAGCAGCCCGAGGGGGACTAGCGGCGATGAGCAGTTCTTC. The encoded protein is CASSPRGTSGDEQFF.

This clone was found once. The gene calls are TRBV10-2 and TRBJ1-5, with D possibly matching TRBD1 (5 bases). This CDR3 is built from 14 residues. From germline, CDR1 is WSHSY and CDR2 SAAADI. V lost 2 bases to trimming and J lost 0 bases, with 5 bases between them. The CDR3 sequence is CASSEGASNQPQHF. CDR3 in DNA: TGCGCCAGCAGTGAGGGGGCTAGCAATCAGCCCCAGCATTTT.

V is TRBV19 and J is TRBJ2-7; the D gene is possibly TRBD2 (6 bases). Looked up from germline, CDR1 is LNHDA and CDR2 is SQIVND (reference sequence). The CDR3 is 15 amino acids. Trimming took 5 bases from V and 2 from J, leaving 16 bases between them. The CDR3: CASSASEGFAYEQYF. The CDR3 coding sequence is TGTGCCAGTAGTGCCTCGGAGGGGTTCGCCTACGAGCAGTACTTC.

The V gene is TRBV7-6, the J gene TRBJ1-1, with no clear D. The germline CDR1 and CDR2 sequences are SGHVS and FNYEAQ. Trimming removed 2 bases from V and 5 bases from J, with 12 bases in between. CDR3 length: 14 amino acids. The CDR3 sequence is CASSLHLRETEAFF. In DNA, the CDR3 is TGTGCCAGCAGCTTACACCTCCGAGAAACTGAAGCTTTCTTT.

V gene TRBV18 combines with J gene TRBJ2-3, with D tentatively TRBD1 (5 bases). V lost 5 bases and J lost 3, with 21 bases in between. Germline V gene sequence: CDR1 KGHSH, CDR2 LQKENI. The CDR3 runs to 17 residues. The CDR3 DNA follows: TGTGCCAGCTCAACCCCATTCGACAGAGAAAGAACAGATACGCAGTATTTT. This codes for CASSTPFDRERTDTQYF.

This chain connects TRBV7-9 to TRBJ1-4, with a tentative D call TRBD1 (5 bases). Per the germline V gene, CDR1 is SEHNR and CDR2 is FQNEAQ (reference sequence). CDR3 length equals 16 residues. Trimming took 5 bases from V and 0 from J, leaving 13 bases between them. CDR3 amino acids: CASSALGGATNEKLFF. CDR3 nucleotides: TGTGCCAGCAGCGCCCTCGGGGGTGCAACTAATGAAAAACTGTTTTTT. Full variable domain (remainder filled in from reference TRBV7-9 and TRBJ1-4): DTGVSQNPRHKITKRGQNVTFRCDPISEHNRLYWYRQTLGQGPEFLTYFQNEAQLEKSRLLSDRFSAERPKGSFSTLEIQRTEQGDSAMYLCASSALGGATNEKLFFGSGTQLSVL.

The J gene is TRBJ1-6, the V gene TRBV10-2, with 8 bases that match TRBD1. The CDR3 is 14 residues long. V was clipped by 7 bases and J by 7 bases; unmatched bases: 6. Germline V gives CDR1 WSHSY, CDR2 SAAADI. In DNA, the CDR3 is TGCGCCAGCACGATGACAGGGGACAATTCACCCCTCCACTTT. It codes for CASTMTGDNSPLHF.